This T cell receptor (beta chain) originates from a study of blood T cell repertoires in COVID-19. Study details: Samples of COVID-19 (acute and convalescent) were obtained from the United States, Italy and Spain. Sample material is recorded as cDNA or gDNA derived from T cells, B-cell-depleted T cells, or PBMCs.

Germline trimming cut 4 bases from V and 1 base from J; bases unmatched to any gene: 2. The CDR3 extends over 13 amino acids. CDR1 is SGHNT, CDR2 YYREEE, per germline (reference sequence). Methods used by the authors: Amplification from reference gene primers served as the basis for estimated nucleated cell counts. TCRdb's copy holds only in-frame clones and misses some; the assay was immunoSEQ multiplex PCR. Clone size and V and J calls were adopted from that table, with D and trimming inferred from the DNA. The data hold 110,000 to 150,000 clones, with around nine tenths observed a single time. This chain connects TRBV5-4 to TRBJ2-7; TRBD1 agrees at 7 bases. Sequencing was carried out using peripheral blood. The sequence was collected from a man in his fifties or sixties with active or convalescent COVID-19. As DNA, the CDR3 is TGTGCCAGCAGCATGGGACAGTCCTACGAGCAGTACTTC. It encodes CASSMGQSYEQYF.